Listed below are T cell receptor beta chains from one sample, sequenced in a study of CD8+ T cells in alopecia areata. Profiled with immunoSEQ multiplex PCR; TCRdb holds only in-frame clones, not every one. This sample has around 200,000 clones, with about 60% found just once. The sample consisted of CD8+ T cells sorted from blood, taken at week 24, from a patient treated with tofacitinib. Source of these receptors: a human donor with alopecia areata. Both conserved end residues are part of each CDR3. Each record gives: clone size, V gene, D gene, J gene, CDR3 DNA, CDR3 protein. A D gene is named only where the DNA matches it firmly. A clone size is listed for some rows: how often the clone was seen (once, few, many), or a class if it is expanded.

>few|TRBV29-1|.|TRBJ2-1
TGCAGCGTTGTCGGTTCTTATGAGCAGTTCTTC
CSVVGSYEQFF
>.|TRBV5-6|TRBD1|TRBJ1-5
TGTGCCAGCAGCCCCAAAAGGACAGGGTTTCAGCCCCAGCATTTT
CASSPKRTGFQPQHF
>.|TRBV12-5|.|TRBJ1-6
TGTGCTAGTGGTTTGGATAACTCACCCCTCCACTTT
CASGLDNSPLHF
>.|TRBV27|.|TRBJ1-5
TGTGCCAGCAGTACGGCCGGGAAAAGCAATCAGCCCCAGCATTTT
CASSTAGKSNQPQHF
>many|TRBV6-5|TRBD2|TRBJ2-1
TGTGCCAGTTTAGCGGGGGGCAACAATGAGCAGTTCTTC
CASLAGGNNEQFF
>few|TRBV12-5|.|TRBJ2-2
TGTGCTAGTGGCTCCACGGGGGCCTCGGGCACCGGGGAGCTGTTTTTT
CASGSTGASGTGELFF
>.|TRBV6-5|TRBD1|TRBJ2-7
TGTGCCAGCAGTTACGGAACGGGACAGTCCCCCTACGAGCAGTACTTC
CASSYGTGQSPYEQYF
>few|TRBV6-4|TRBD2|TRBJ2-3
TGTGCCAGCAGTGATCTAACTAGCGGCACAGATACGCAGTATTTT
CASSDLTSGTDTQYF
>.|TRBV19|.|TRBJ2-3
TGTGCCAGTAGTACCGGACAGTCACCAGGCGGCACAGATACGCAGTATTTT
CASSTGQSPGGTDTQYF
>.|TRBV4-1|.|TRBJ1-2
TGCGCCAGCAGCCTATTCTTCAGCGGAAGGGATGGCTACACCTTC
CASSLFFSGRDGYTF
>.|TRBV10-3|.|TRBJ1-2
TGTGCCATCAGTGAAGAGAGGATCAGGGATTGGCTATATGGCTACACCTTC
CAISEERIRDWLYGYTF
>few|TRBV27|.|TRBJ2-5
TGTGCCAGCAGTCCGCGACTAGGTGAAGAGACCCAGTACTTC
CASSPRLGEETQYF
>.|TRBV30|.|TRBJ2-4
TGTGCCTGGAGTGCACGGGACGGAATAATAGCCAAAAACATTCAGTACTTC
CAWSARDGIIAKNIQYF
>few|TRBV27|.|TRBJ1-2
TGTGCCAGCAGTGCGCTCCCCGGGACGGCTTTCTATGGCTACACCTTC
CASSALPGTAFYGYTF
>.|TRBV6-5|.|TRBJ2-7
TGTGCCAGCAGCCTAACAAAGACCTACGAGCAGTACTTC
CASSLTKTYEQYF
>.|TRBV4-1|.|TRBJ2-7
TGCGCCAGCAGCCAAGGCGGTCTCCTTGGCGACGAGCAGTACTTC
CASSQGGLLGDEQYF
>.|TRBV7-9|.|TRBJ2-1
TGTGCCAGCAGCTCCCCCCCACAGGGTAGCTCCTACAATGAGCAGTTCTTC
CASSSPPQGSSYNEQFF
>.|TRBV30|.|TRBJ2-1
TGTGCCTGGAGTGACCAAGGGTTGGGGTCCTACAATGAGCAGTTCTTC
CAWSDQGLGSYNEQFF
>.|TRBV5-1|.|TRBJ2-1
TGCGCCAGCTGGCAGGAGGTCGCTGAGCAGTTCTTC
CASWQEVAEQFF
>.|TRBV29-1|TRBD2|TRBJ2-1
TGCAGCGTCGCCACTAGCGGAACCTACAATGAGCAGTTCTTC
CSVATSGTYNEQFF
>once|TRBV4-2|.|TRBJ1-1
TGTGCCAGCAGCCAAGATGGAGGGCAGGCTTTCTTT
CASSQDGGQAFF